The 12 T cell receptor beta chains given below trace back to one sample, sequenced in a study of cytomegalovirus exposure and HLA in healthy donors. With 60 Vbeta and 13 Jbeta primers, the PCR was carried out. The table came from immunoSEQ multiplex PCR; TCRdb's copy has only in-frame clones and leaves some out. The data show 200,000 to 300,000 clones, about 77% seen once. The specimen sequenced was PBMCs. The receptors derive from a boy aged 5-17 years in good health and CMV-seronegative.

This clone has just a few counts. CDR3 region: CASSKDRDDYEQYF. The CDR3 DNA is TGTGCCAGCAGTAAGGACAGGGATGACTACGAGCAGTACTTC. J is TRBJ2-7 and V is TRBV6-1, with 8 positions matching TRBD1. The trim removed 5 bases at V and 3 bases at J, leaving 6 bases unmatched. Germline V gene lookup returns CDR1 MNHNS and CDR2 SASEGT. This CDR3 is built from 14 residues.

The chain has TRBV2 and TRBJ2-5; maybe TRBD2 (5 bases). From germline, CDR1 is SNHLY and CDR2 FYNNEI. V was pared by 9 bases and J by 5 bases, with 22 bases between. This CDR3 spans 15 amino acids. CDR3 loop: CASRRPGPRQETQYF. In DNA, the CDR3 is TGTGCCAGTAGGAGGCCGGGCCCAAGGCAGGAGACCCAGTACTTC.

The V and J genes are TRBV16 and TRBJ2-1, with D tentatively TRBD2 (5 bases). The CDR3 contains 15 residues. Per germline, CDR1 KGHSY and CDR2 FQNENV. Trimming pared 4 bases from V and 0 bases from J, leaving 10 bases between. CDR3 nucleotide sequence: TGTGCCAGCAGCCGAAGGGAGAGCTCCTACAATGAGCAGTTCTTC. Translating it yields CASSRRESSYNEQFF.

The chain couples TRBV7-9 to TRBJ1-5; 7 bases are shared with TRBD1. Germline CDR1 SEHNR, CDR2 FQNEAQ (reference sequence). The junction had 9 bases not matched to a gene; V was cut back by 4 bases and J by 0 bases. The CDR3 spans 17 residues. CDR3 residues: CASSWGRDSFSNQPQHF. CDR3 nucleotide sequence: TGTGCCAGCAGCTGGGGTAGGGACAGTTTTAGCAATCAGCCCCAGCATTTT.

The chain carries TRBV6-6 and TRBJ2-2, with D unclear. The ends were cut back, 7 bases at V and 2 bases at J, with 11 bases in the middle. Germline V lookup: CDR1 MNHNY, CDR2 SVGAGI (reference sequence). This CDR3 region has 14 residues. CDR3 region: CASTFIANTGELFF. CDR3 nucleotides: TGTGCCAGCACCTTTATAGCCAACACCGGGGAGCTGTTTTTT.

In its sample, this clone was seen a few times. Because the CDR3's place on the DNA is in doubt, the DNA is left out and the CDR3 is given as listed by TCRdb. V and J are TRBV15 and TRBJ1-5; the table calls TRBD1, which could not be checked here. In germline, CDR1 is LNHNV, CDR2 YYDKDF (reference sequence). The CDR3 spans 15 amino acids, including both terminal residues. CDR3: CATSILGQGDQPQHF.

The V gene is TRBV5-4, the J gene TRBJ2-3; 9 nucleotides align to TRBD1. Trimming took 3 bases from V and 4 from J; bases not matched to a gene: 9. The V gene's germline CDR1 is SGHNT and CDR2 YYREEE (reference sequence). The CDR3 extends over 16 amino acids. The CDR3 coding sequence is TGTGCCAGCAGCTCTTTCCGGGACAGGGTGTCAGATACGCAGTATTTT. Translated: CASSSFRDRVSDTQYF.

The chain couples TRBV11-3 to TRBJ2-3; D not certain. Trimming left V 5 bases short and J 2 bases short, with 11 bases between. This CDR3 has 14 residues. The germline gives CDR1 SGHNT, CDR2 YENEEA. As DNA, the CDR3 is TGTGCCAGCAGCCTGAGTGAGGTCACAGATACGCAGTATTTT. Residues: CASSLSEVTDTQYF. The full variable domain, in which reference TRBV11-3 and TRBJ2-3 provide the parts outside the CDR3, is EAGVVQSPRYKIIEKKQPVAFWCNPISGHNTLYWYLQNLGQGPELLIRYENEEAVDDSQLPKDRFSAERLKGVDSTLKIQPAELGDSAVYLCASSLSEVTDTQYFGPGTRLTVL.

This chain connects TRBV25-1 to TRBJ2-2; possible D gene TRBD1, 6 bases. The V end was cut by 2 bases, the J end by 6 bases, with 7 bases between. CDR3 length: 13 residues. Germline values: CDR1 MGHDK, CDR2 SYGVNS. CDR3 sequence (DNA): TGTGCCAGCAGTGAAGGGACACCCGGGGAGCTGTTTTTT. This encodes CASSEGTPGELFF.

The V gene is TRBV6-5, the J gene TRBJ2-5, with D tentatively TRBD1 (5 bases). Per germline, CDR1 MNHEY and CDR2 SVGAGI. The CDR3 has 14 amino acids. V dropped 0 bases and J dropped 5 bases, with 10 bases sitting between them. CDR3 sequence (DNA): TGTGCCAGCAGTTACTCTACAGGTGGTGAGACCCAGTACTTC. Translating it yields CASSYSTGGETQYF.

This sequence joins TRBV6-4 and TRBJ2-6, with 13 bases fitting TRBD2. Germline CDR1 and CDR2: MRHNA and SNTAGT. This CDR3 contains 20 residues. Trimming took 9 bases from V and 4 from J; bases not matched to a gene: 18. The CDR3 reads CARWTSGGHHPHRGANVLTF. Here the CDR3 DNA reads TGTGCCAGATGGACTAGCGGGGGCCACCACCCCCACCGGGGGGCCAACGTCCTGACTTTC.

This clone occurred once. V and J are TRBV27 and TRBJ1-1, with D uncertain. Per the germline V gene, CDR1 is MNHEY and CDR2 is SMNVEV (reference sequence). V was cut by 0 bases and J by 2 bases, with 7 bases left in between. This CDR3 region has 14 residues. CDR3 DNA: TGTGCCAGCAGTTTATCGGAGGGCAACACTGAAGCTTTCTTT. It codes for CASSLSEGNTEAFF.